The 10 T cell receptor beta chains given below trace back to one sample, sequenced in a study of radiation and T cells in renal cell carcinoma. Assay: immunoSEQ multiplex PCR; the TCRdb copy retains only in-frame clones and omits some. The table lists 100,000 or so clones, about 86% of them singletons. The time point was: baseline pretreatment blood. Treatment: 15 Gy SBRT to primary tumor, nephrectomy 4 weeks later. The input for sequencing was blood, taken from a patient whose treatment included radiotherapy and nephrectomy. These receptors all come from a man over 45 with renal cell carcinoma.

The J gene is TRBJ1-2, the V gene TRBV7-2, with D unresolved. The CDR3 length is 12 residues. Germline CDR1 is SGHTA and CDR2 is FQGNSA. V dropped 6 bases and J dropped 1 base, with 6 bases sitting between them. The CDR3 protein is CASSGRNYGYTF. CDR3 DNA: TGTGCCAGCAGTGGGCGTAACTATGGCTACACCTTC.

The CDR3 region is CASSPRDQFSKNIQYF. CDR3 sequence (DNA): TGTGCCAGCTCACCCCGGGACCAATTTTCCAAAAACATTCAGTACTTC. The chain employs TRBV18 and TRBJ2-4; D is tentatively TRBD1 or TRBD2 (5 bases each). Deletions cut 3 bases from V and 2 bases from J, with 14 bases between. CDR1 KGHSH and CDR2 LQKENI come from the germline V gene. The CDR3 is 16 amino acids. Full variable domain (outside the CDR3, taken from reference TRBV18 and TRBJ2-4): NAGVMQNPRHLVRRRGQEARLRCSPMKGHSHVYWYRQLPEEGLKFMVYLQKENIIDESGMPKERFSAEFPKEGPSILRIQQVVRGDSAAYFCASSPRDQFSKNIQYFGAGTRLSVL.

J is TRBJ1-6 and V is TRBV6-1; D gene ambiguous. The CDR3 is 13 residues long. The V gene's germline CDR1 is MNHNS and CDR2 SASEGT. Deletions cut 2 bases from V and 7 bases from J, with 6 bases between. The CDR3 DNA sequence: TGTGCCAGCAGTGAACAATTGAATTCACCCCTCCACTTT. Protein: CASSEQLNSPLHF.

The V gene is TRBV18, the J gene TRBJ2-7; the match to TRBD2 covers 8 bases. After removal of 3 bases from V and 2 bases from J, the junction contained 12 bases not matched to a gene. The CDR3 extends over 17 amino acids. Germline-derived CDR1 and CDR2 are KGHSH and LQKENI. The CDR3 DNA reads TGTGCCAGCTCACCTTATCTAGCGGCGGGAGGCACCTACGAGCAGTACTTC. The encoded protein is CASSPYLAAGGTYEQYF.

This rearrangement joins TRBV4-1 to TRBJ2-1; D not certain. Germline lookup yields CDR1 MGHRA and CDR2 YSYEKL. The CDR3 has 16 amino acids. Trimming removed 0 bases at V and 0 bases at J, with 9 bases between. CDR3 DNA: TGCGCCAGCAGCCAAGACAGTTCCGCCTCCTACAATGAGCAGTTCTTC. Protein: CASSQDSSASYNEQFF.

The chain employs TRBV18 and TRBJ2-5, with 9 bases matching TRBD2. CDR3 length: 16 amino acids. With 3 bases clipped from V and 4 bases from J, the junction kept 9 bases outside the gene matches. CDR1 and CDR2 from the germline V gene are KGHSH and LQKENI. CDR3 bases: TGTGCCAGCTCACCCCGCGGGGGGGCTACGGGAGAGACCCAGTACTTC. Its protein is CASSPRGGATGETQYF.

The chain recombines TRBV5-4 with TRBJ2-5; D not resolved. In germline, CDR1 is SGHNT, CDR2 YYREEE (reference sequence). The CDR3 contains 10 residues. CDR3 loop: CAFGWETQYF. CDR3 DNA: TGTGCTTTTGGCTGGGAGACCCAGTACTTC. Full variable domain (rest looked up from reference TRBV5-4 and TRBJ2-5): ETGVTQSPTHLIKTRGQQVTLRCSSQSGHNTVSWYQQALGQGPQFIFQYYREEENGRGNFPPRFSGLQFPNYSSELNVNALELDDSALYLCAFGWETQYFGPGTRLLVL.

V and J are TRBV6-4 and TRBJ2-2; no definite D call. The CDR3 sequence is 14 residues long. Deletions cut 3 bases from V and 3 bases from J, with 8 bases between. The V gene's germline CDR1 is MRHNA and CDR2 SNTAGT. The CDR3 loop reads CASSEFPDTGELFF. The CDR3 DNA reads TGTGCCAGCAGTGAATTCCCAGACACCGGGGAGCTGTTTTTT.

The chain combines TRBV30 with TRBJ2-7; possibly TRBD1 for D (5 bases). This CDR3 contains 11 residues. Germline values: CDR1 GTSNPN, CDR2 SVGIG (reference sequence). Trimming cost V 3 bases and J 6 bases, with 9 bases left between them. The CDR3 sequence is CAWRWGAEQYF. CDR3 nucleotide sequence: TGTGCCTGGAGGTGGGGCGCCGAGCAGTACTTC.

The chain combines TRBV19 with TRBJ2-7; D possibly corresponds to TRBD1 (5 bases). The CDR3 runs to 14 residues. Trimming cost V 7 bases and J 4 bases, with 17 bases left between them. Germline CDR1 LNHDA, CDR2 SQIVND (reference sequence). The DNA of the CDR3 is TGTGCCAGTAAGACAGATGTGAGAAATTACGAGCAGTACTTC. Encoded protein: CASKTDVRNYEQYF.